Below, 27 T cell receptor beta chains from the same sample are listed, as sequenced in a study of metastatic and nonmetastatic thyroid tumors (dated by TCRdb to the early 2020s). None of the patients had been given any treatment before thyroid surgery. Library construction relied on PCR. TCRdb records Illumina HiSeq 4000 as the sequencer. TCRdb passed the public sequencing reads through fastp at Q25 and MiXCR, retaining productive beta sequences. Within this sample are under 35,000 clones, with approximately 15% of them counted one time only. The top ten constitute approximately 4.8% of the sample. The sample consisted of blood. The origin of the receptors is a female donor with papillary thyroid cancer or a benign thyroid nodule (not recorded which). Some clones in this sample may be carry-over from other donors' samples.

Sample share makes this clone medium-sized. The rearrangement uses TRBV7-2 and TRBJ2-7, with no clear D. This CDR3 is built from 12 residues. The germline gives CDR1 SGHTA, CDR2 FQGNSA. The ends were cut back, 5 bases at V and 9 bases at J, with 14 bases in the middle. CDR3 coding DNA: TGTGCCAGCAGCCCCCTGAATGGGTGGCAGTACTTC. This encodes CASSPLNGWQYF.

This clone was seen many times. V usage is TRBV14 and J usage is TRBJ2-5, with D possibly being TRBD1 (5 bases). Trimming left V 0 bases short and J 5 bases short, with 10 bases between. This CDR3 is built from 14 residues. Looked up from germline, CDR1 is SGHDN and CDR2 is FVKESK. The CDR3 DNA sequence: TGTGCCAGCAGCCAAGAACCCAGGGCTGAGACCCAGTACTTC. As protein: CASSQEPRAETQYF.

The chain recombines TRBV4-1 with TRBJ2-5, with 7 nucleotides matching TRBD1. The J call may be mistaken, given a closer DNA end match to TRBJ2-1. Germline CDR1 and CDR2: MGHRA and YSYEKL. The CDR3 is 15 residues long. The chain's CDR3 is CASSPAQAGGNEQFF. The CDR3, as DNA: TGCGCCAGCAGCCCCGCCCAGGCAGGGGGCAATGAGCAGTTCTTC.

In this sample, this clone turned up a few times. One end of the junction is discordant with germline, which a read error may explain. The chain combines TRBV6-4 with TRBJ2-6; D perhaps matches TRBD1 (6 bases). Germline V gives CDR1 MRHNA, CDR2 SNTAGT. The CDR3 covers 15 residues. The CDR3 loop is CTSSEDSSGANVLTF. The CDR3 DNA reads TGTACCAGCAGTGAGGACAGTTCTGGGGCCAACGTCCTTACTTTT.

The sample holds a few counts of this clone. This chain connects TRBV6-2 or TRBV6-3 to TRBJ2-7, with D possibly called TRBD1 or TRBD2 (5 bases each). The V gene's germline CDR1 is MNHEY and CDR2 SVGEGT. Deletions cut 6 bases from V and 3 bases from J, with 18 bases between. CDR3 length: 15 amino acids. The CDR3 nucleotides are TGTGCCAGCAGGGGGGTCAGGCGTGTTTTCTACGAGCAGTACTTC. Translation gives CASRGVRRVFYEQYF.

This clone came up a few times. The V call is TRBV10-3, the J call TRBJ2-1, with a possible D match to TRBD2 (5 bases). From germline, CDR1 is ENHRY and CDR2 SYGVKD. V lost 0 bases, J lost 5 bases, and 17 bases lay in between. This CDR3 spans 17 amino acids. The CDR3 DNA follows: TGTGCCATCAGTGAGTCGATGGAAAGCGGAGACGACAATGAGCAGTTCTTC. Amino acids: CAISESMESGDDNEQFF.

In this sample, this clone turned up many times. This chain uses TRBV7-3 with TRBJ2-3, with D possibly being TRBD1 (6 bases). This CDR3 has 17 amino acids. The V and J ends lost 2 bases and 2 bases respectively, with 17 bases between them. CDR1 is SGHTA, CDR2 FQGTGA, per germline. The CDR3 reads CASSLGRGRGDTDTQYF. The CDR3 DNA reads TGTGCCAGCAGCTTAGGCCGGGGCAGGGGAGACACAGATACGCAGTATTTT.

The chain is built from TRBV20-1 and TRBJ2-1; D perhaps matches TRBD2 (7 bases). Per germline, CDR1 DFQATT and CDR2 SNEGSKA (reference sequence). The CDR3 covers 16 residues. The CDR3 here is CRGRDPRGGNSNEQFF. The CDR3 coding sequence is TGCCGTGGTAGAGATCCGAGGGGGGGAAATTCAAATGAGCAGTTCTTC.

Ten or more counts support this clone. CDR3 residues: CASSQSKTEAFF. CDR3 nucleotides: TGTGCCAGCAGCCAATCAAAAACTGAAGCTTTCTTT. V gene TRBV4-2 combines with J gene TRBJ1-1, with D uncertain. V lost 2 bases and J lost 5, with 6 bases in between. Per the germline V gene, CDR1 is LGHNA and CDR2 is YNFKEQ. There are 12 residues in the CDR3.

Regarding this clone: A much larger clone differs by one base, so this may be a read error. Other DNA sequences in the same sample also yield this CDR3. The chain has TRBV7-6 and TRBJ2-3; 8 nucleotides line up with TRBD2. CDR1 SGHVS and CDR2 FNYEAQ come from the germline V gene. J lost 6 bases, V lost 2 bases, and 10 bases had no gene match. The CDR3 length is 16 residues. The CDR3 DNA reads as TGTGCCAGCAGCTTAAGTGCAGGACTAGCCACGGATACGCAGTATTTT. It translates to CASSLSAGLATDTQYF.

This clone was observed many times. This chain uses TRBV7-2 with TRBJ2-1; possible D gene TRBD2, 5 bases. The germline CDR1 and CDR2 sequences are SGHTA and FQGNSA. This CDR3 region has 15 residues. Trimming cost V 6 bases and J 8 bases, with 20 bases left between them. The CDR3, as DNA: TGTGCCAGCAGTCGAGAGGGCCGGGTTATCCATGAGCAGTTCTTC. Encoded protein: CASSREGRVIHEQFF.

Comments on this clone: A read error may produce the germline difference seen at one junction end. This chain uses TRBV9 with TRBJ2-3; TRBD2 aligns across 12 bases. Germline values: CDR1 SGDLS, CDR2 YYNGEE. This CDR3 has 18 amino acids. The DNA of the CDR3 is TGTGCCAGCACTAGCGGGAGGGCCATAGTGCGAGGCACAGATACGCATTATTTT. Its protein product is CASTSGRAIVRGTDTHYF.

In the case of this clone: At one end the junction does not follow the germline gene, possibly because of a read error. The chain employs TRBV30 and TRBJ2-6; D is perhaps TRBD1 (5 bases). The V gene's germline CDR1 is GTSNPN and CDR2 SVGIG (reference sequence). There are 15 residues in the CDR3. The CDR3 is CSWSRRASGANVLTF. CDR3 DNA sequence: TGTTCCTGGAGTCGACGGGCCTCTGGGGCCAACGTCCTTACTTTC. The full variable domain, with the rest looked up from reference TRBV30 and TRBJ2-6, is SQTIHQWPATLVQPVGSPLSLECTVEGTSNPNLYWYRQAAGRGLQLLFYSVGIGQISSEVPQNLSASRPQDRQFILSSKKLLLSDSGFYLCSWSRRASGANVLTFGAGSRLTVL.

For this clone: One end of the junction does not line up with germline, which may come from a read error. The chain carries TRBV28 and TRBJ2-6; D uncertain. CDR1 MDHEN and CDR2 SYDVKM come from the germline V gene. The CDR3 is made up of 18 amino acids. The DNA for the CDR3 is TGTGCCAGCAGTTTAGAATGCAGCGTGCCAACTCGGGCCAACGTCATGACTTTC. Its translation is CASSLECSVPTRANVMTF.

This clone was counted at least ten times. This chain connects TRBV12-3 or TRBV12-4 to TRBJ1-1; D may be TRBD1 (6 bases). V was clipped by 6 bases and J by 0 bases, with 14 bases between them. The CDR3 has 15 residues. The CDR3 loop reads CASSSQGWLNTEAFF. DNA of the CDR3: TGTGCCAGCAGCTCACAGGGTTGGTTGAACACTGAAGCTTTCTTT.

Many counts were recorded for this clone. The chain employs TRBV5-1 and TRBJ2-3; 7 bases line up with TRBD1. CDR1 SGHRS and CDR2 YFSETQ come from the germline V gene. Trimming cost V 2 bases and J 3 bases; bases outside gene matches: 6. This CDR3 has 15 amino acids. CDR3 DNA sequence: TGCGCCAGCAGCTTCACGACAGGGTGGACAGATACGCAGTATTTT. This gives the protein CASSFTTGWTDTQYF.

This clone was found a few times. The conserved final phenylalanine or tryptophan is absent from the CDR3, which likely points to a read error. Written as DNA, the CDR3 is TGTGCCAGCAGTGAGAGACAGTACGAGCAGTACATC. It is translated as CASSERQYEQYI. The V gene is TRBV6-1, the J gene TRBJ2-7; tentative D call: TRBD1 (5 bases). The CDR3 is made up of 12 amino acids. The V end was cut by 3 bases, the J end by 4 bases, with 7 bases between. Germline assignment: CDR1 MNHNS and CDR2 SASEGT.

On this clone itself: No conserved phenylalanine or tryptophan is present at the end of the CDR3, so a read error is the likely explanation. CDR3 loop: CASRPGAGQYNPYEQYC. The CDR3 coding sequence is TGTGCCAGCAGACCCGGCGCCGGACAGTACAATCCCTACGAGCAGTACTGC. The rearrangement uses TRBV28 and TRBJ2-7; TRBD1 might be the D (6 bases). Deletions cut 6 bases from V and 2 bases from J, with 23 bases between. The CDR3 runs to 17 residues. Germline V lookup: CDR1 MDHEN, CDR2 SYDVKM.

This clone was seen many times. This chain uses TRBV3-1 with TRBJ1-3; D remains unclear. Looked up from germline, CDR1 is LGHDT and CDR2 is YNNKEL (reference sequence). V lost 7 bases and J 0 bases, leaving 13 bases between the germline ends. This CDR3 is built from 15 residues. This CDR3 reads CASTPLGYSGNTIYF. CDR3 nucleotides: TGTGCCAGCACCCCGCTCGGATACTCTGGAAACACCATATATTTT.

This clone was seen repeatedly, ten times or more. The chain recombines TRBV7-6 with TRBJ2-2; 11 bases are a match to TRBD2. This CDR3 comprises 16 residues. Per the germline V gene, CDR1 is SGHVS and CDR2 is FNYEAQ. V shed 5 bases and J 4 bases; nucleotides not matched to a gene: 6. The CDR3 region has the DNA TGTGCCAGCAGCAAGACTAGCGGGGCCCTCACCGGGGAGCTGTTTTTT. This translates into CASSKTSGALTGELFF.

The sample holds many counts of this clone. The chain carries TRBV12-3 or TRBV12-4 and TRBJ1-3; D may be TRBD1 (6 bases). Trimming removed 1 base from V and 7 bases from J, with 17 bases in between. The CDR3 runs 16 residues. The CDR3 DNA follows: TGTGCCAGCAGTTTAGTCCCGGGGGCGGGGGGGAACACCATATATTTT. As protein: CASSLVPGAGGNTIYF.

This clone was recorded many times. J is TRBJ2-1 and V is TRBV24-1, with TRBD1 matching 9 bases. The CDR3 spans 16 residues. From germline, CDR1 is KGHDR and CDR2 SFDVKD. V dropped 4 bases and J dropped 9; count of bases not matched to a gene: 12. This CDR3 is CATSDHTGGEVSEQFF. CDR3 sequence (DNA): TGTGCCACCAGTGACCACACAGGGGGCGAGGTGAGTGAGCAGTTCTTC.

This clone was picked up many times. CDR3 protein: CSVGGMEWNEQFF. The CDR3 DNA follows: TGCAGCGTCGGGGGGATGGAATGGAATGAGCAGTTCTTC. The chain is built from TRBV29-1 and TRBJ2-1, with 7 bases lining up with TRBD2. Germline values: CDR1 SQVTM, CDR2 ANQGSEA. The V and J ends lost 6 bases and 7 bases, in that order; junction bases with no gene match: 9. There are 13 residues in the CDR3.

To note about this clone: An end of the junction does not agree with germline; a read error may underlie this. The rearrangement uses TRBV5-1 and TRBJ2-5, with D perhaps TRBD2 (7 bases). The CDR3 loop spans 16 amino acids. Germline CDR1 SGHRS, CDR2 YFSETQ. For the CDR3, the DNA is TGCGCCAGCAGAACTGGGGGGGCGTCATTGCAAGATACCCAGTACTTC. Protein product: CASRTGGASLQDTQYF.

This clone qualifies as medium-sized (0.01 to 0.1%). The gene calls are TRBV20-1 and TRBJ2-7, with D maybe TRBD1 (6 bases). This CDR3 is 14 amino acids long. Germline CDR1 is DFQATT and CDR2 is SNEGSKA (reference sequence). Trimming shortened V by 6 bases and J by 0 bases, and 15 bases separated the two germline ends. The CDR3 spells CSAIYGTRSYEQYF. The CDR3 bases are TGCAGTGCCATTTACGGGACACGCTCCTACGAGCAGTACTTC.

In its sample, this clone was seen many times. This specimen includes other DNA sequences encoding the same CDR3. The chain couples TRBV14 to TRBJ2-5, with D hard to call. The CDR3 covers 13 residues. V was trimmed by 1 base and J by 5 bases, leaving 8 bases between them. Germline V gene lookup returns CDR1 SGHDN and CDR2 FVKESK. This CDR3 reads CASSQAWRETQYF. For the CDR3, the DNA is TGTGCCAGCAGCCAAGCTTGGCGCGAGACCCAGTACTTC.

About this clone: The germline gene is not matched at one end of the junction; a read error may be the cause. The V gene is TRBV28, the J gene TRBJ2-2; D remains ambiguous. The CDR3 is 15 residues long. Germline V gives CDR1 MDHEN, CDR2 SYDVKM. The CDR3 reads CASSLWGGGTWELFF. As DNA, the CDR3 is TGTGCCAGCAGTTTATGGGGTGGCGGCACCTGGGAGCTGTTTTTT. Drawing the rest from reference TRBV28 and TRBJ2-2, the complete variable domain is DVKVTQSSRYLVKRTGEKVFLECVQDMDHENMFWYRQDPGLGLRLIYFSYDVKMKEKGDIPEGYSVSREKKERFSLILESASTNQTSMYLCASSLWGGGTWELFFGEGSRLTVL.